This T cell receptor beta chain stems from a study of identical twins. The CDR3 is made up of 15 amino acids. The ends lost 0 bases at V and 4 bases at J; junction bases unmatched: 4. Germline V gives CDR1 LGHNA, CDR2 YSLEER. This clonotype was seen repeatedly, ten times or more. A universal primer site was added by template switching, and unique molecular identifiers were carried by the cDNA. TCRdb re-called the 5' RACE reads with MiXCR, one entry per CDR3 protein. The table includes 200,000 to 250,000 distinct CDR3 sequences, roughly 13% detected once. Another study also made use of these data, one on yellow fever vaccine responses in identical twins.

The V and J genes are TRBV4-3 and TRBJ2-3; 7 bases fit TRBD1. The sequence came from a woman under 30 in good health. The specimen was memory (CD45RO+) T cells sorted from blood. The CDR3 sequence: CASSQDTGVADTQYF. In DNA form, the CDR3 reads TGCGCCAGCAGCCAAGATACAGGGGTAGCAGATACGCAGTATTTT.